The 7 T cell receptor beta chains in this list originate from one sample, sequenced in a study of Ad26.COV2.S vaccination and SARS-CoV-2 variants. Sequencing was performed with immunoSEQ multiplex PCR; in TCRdb, only in-frame clones are kept and a portion is missing. The repertoire holds hundreds of thousands of clones, with around nine tenths as singletons. Treatment meaning: roughly 19 received Ad26.COV2.S at low or high dose, single or two shots; 5 received placebo; per-sample allocation not given. Sampling happened 63 days after the first vaccine or placebo injection. The specimen comprised peripheral blood, sampled in a trial of Ad26.COV2.S vaccine versus placebo. All receptors come from a person between 18 and 60 years old who received the Ad26.COV2.S COVID-19 vaccine or a placebo.

The chain combines TRBV6-5 with TRBJ1-5, with a possible D match to TRBD1 (6 bases). Between the trimmed V and J ends, which lost 6 bases and 7 bases, there was a span of 13 bases. CDR1 and CDR2 (germline): MNHEY, SVGAGI. This CDR3 is 13 amino acids long. The CDR3 spells CASRQGLGQPQHF. CDR3 nucleotides: TGTGCCAGCAGACAGGGTTTGGGGCAGCCCCAGCATTTT.

V usage is TRBV28 and J usage is TRBJ2-1; 8 bases are a match to TRBD2. The CDR3 is 15 amino acids. Germline loops: CDR1 MDHEN, CDR2 SYDVKM. V lost 7 bases and J lost 5; bases outside the gene matches: 10. The CDR3 nucleotides read TGTGCCAGCAATATGATCGGGGGGGTACACAATGAGCAGTTCTTC. Translation gives CASNMIGGVHNEQFF. Full variable domain (rest looked up from reference TRBV28 and TRBJ2-1): DVKVTQSSRYLVKRTGEKVFLECVQDMDHENMFWYRQDPGLGLRLIYFSYDVKMKEKGDIPEGYSVSREKKERFSLILESASTNQTSMYLCASNMIGGVHNEQFFGPGTRLTVL.

The chain joins TRBV19 to TRBJ2-7; 9 bases map to TRBD1. V shed 4 bases and J 0 bases; nucleotides not matched to a gene: 4. Per the germline V gene, CDR1 is LNHDA and CDR2 is SQIVND (reference sequence). This CDR3 is 15 amino acids long. The CDR3 DNA is TGTGCCAGTAGTAGGGGGACAGGGCTCTCCTACGAGCAGTACTTC. Its translation is CASSRGTGLSYEQYF. The full variable domain, completed using reference TRBV19 and TRBJ2-7, is DGGITQSPKYLFRKEGQNVTLSCEQNLNHDAMYWYRQDPGQGLRLIYYSQIVNDFQKGDIAEGYSVSREKKESFPLTVTSAQKNPTAFYLCASSRGTGLSYEQYFGPGTRLTVT.

The rearrangement joins TRBV4-1 to TRBJ2-3; a possible D gene is TRBD2 (5 bases). Deletions cut 1 base from V and 0 bases from J, with 20 bases between. CDR1 is MGHRA, CDR2 YSYEKL, per germline. This CDR3 is built from 19 residues. CDR3 coding DNA: TGCGCCAGCAGCCAAGGAGCATTCGGGGTATTGGGAAGCACAGATACGCAGTATTTT. This gives the protein CASSQGAFGVLGSTDTQYF.

On this clone: Mismatch with germline at one junction end may stem from a read error. This chain connects TRBV7-7 to TRBJ1-1; D gene unclear. Germline V gene data show CDR1 as SSHAT and CDR2 as FNYEAQ (reference sequence). The CDR3 contains 13 residues. The CDR3, as DNA: TGTGCTAGCAGCTTAAGTATGAACACTGAAGCTTTCTTT. It translates to CASSLSMNTEAFF.

The rearrangement uses TRBV4-2 and TRBJ2-1, with a possible D match to TRBD1 (5 bases). This CDR3 has 15 amino acids. V lost 1 base and J lost 5, with 12 bases in between. Germline lookup yields CDR1 LGHNA and CDR2 YNFKEQ. The CDR3 DNA sequence: TGTGCCAGCAGCCAAGTGGGGCCTAAGAACAATGAGCAGTTCTTC. Amino acid sequence: CASSQVGPKNNEQFF.

V gene TRBV6-5 combines with J gene TRBJ2-1; D could derive from TRBD1 or TRBD2 (5 bases each). V was trimmed by 6 bases and J by 7 bases, leaving 19 bases between them. This CDR3 is built from 15 residues. Germline V gene data show CDR1 as MNHEY and CDR2 as SVGAGI. This CDR3 reads CASRRTGYGANEQFF. Here the CDR3 DNA reads TGTGCCAGCAGGCGGACGGGGTACGGGGCGAATGAGCAGTTCTTC.